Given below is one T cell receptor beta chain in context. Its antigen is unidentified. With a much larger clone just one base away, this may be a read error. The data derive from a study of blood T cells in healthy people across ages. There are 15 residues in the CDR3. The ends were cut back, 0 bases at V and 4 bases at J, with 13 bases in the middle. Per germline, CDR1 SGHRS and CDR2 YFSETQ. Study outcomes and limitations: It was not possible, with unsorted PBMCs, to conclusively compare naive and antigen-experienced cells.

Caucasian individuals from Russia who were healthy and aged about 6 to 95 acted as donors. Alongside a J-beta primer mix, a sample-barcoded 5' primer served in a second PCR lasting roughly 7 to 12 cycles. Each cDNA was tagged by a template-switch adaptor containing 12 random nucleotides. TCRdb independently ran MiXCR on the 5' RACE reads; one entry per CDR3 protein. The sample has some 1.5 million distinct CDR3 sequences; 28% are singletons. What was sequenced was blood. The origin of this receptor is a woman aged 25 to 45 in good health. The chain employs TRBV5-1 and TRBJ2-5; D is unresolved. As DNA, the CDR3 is TGCGCCAGCAGCTTGGCCGCGACCCCGGGAGAGACCCAGTACTTC. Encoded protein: CASSLAATPGETQYF.